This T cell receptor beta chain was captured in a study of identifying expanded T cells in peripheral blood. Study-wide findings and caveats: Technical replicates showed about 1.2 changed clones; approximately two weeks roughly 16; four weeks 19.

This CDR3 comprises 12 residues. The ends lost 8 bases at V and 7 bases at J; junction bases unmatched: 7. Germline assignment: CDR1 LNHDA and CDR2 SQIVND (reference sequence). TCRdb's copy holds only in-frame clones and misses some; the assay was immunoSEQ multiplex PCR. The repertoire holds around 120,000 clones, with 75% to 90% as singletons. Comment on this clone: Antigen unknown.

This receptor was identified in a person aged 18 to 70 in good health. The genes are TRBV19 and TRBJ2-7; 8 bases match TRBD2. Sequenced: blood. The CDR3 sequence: CASGGLAGEQYF. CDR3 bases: TGTGCCAGTGGGGGGCTAGCGGGTGAGCAGTACTTC.